A single sample gave rise to the 18 T cell receptor beta chains below, sequenced in a study of T-cell memory formation after mild COVID-19. TCRdb reprocessed the 5' RACE reads via MiXCR and lists one record per CDR3 protein. The repertoire includes a few hundred thousand distinct CDR3 sequences, 16% of them detected once, and around 21% sits in the top ten. What was sequenced was PBMCs or a T cell subset sorted from them (not recorded which). Receptor source: a young man who had mild COVID-19 (a few samples of this study predate the infection). Cell type and time point are not known.

This clonotype was observed many times. The rearrangement uses TRBV5-5 and TRBJ1-1, with 10 bases matching TRBD1. V trimming: 3 bases; J trimming: 3 bases; junction bases outside the gene matches: 5. The CDR3 length is 15 residues. CDR1 is SGHKS and CDR2 is YYEKEE in the germline V gene (reference sequence). The CDR3 region has the DNA TGTGCCAGCAGCTCCAGGACAGGGGGTTACACTGAAGCTTTCTTT. It is translated as CASSSRTGGYTEAFF.

This clonotype was seen at least ten times. This chain connects TRBV6-2 or TRBV6-3 to TRBJ2-3; D is ambiguous. The CDR3 contains 11 residues. Germline V gene data show CDR1 as MNHEY and CDR2 as SVGEGT. Deletions cut 3 bases from V and 6 bases from J, with 4 bases between. The CDR3 bases are TGTGCCAGCAGTTATCTCGATACGCAGTATTTT. Protein product: CASSYLDTQYF.

This clonotype was detected a few times. This chain connects TRBV5-1 to TRBJ2-3; perhaps TRBD2 as D (5 bases). Germline assignment: CDR1 SGHRS and CDR2 YFSETQ. The V and J ends lost 3 bases and 2 bases respectively, with 7 bases between them. This CDR3 spans 13 amino acids. The CDR3 bases are TGCGCCAGCAGCTCAGGACTCACAGATACGCAGTATTTT. It encodes CASSSGLTDTQYF.

The chain has TRBV4-3 and TRBJ2-7, with D perhaps being TRBD1 or TRBD2 (5 bases each). The length of the CDR3 is 16 residues. V lost 3 bases and J 3 bases, leaving 18 bases between the germline ends. Germline CDR1 reads LGHNA; CDR2 reads YSLEER. This CDR3 is CASSQVPGPTIYEQYF. The CDR3 DNA reads TGCGCCAGCAGCCAGGTACCGGGACCCACGATCTACGAGCAGTACTTC.

This clonotype was seen more than once but under ten times. This sequence joins TRBV4-1 and TRBJ2-3; 8 nucleotides match TRBD2. Germline loops: CDR1 MGHRA, CDR2 YSYEKL. The ends lost 3 bases at V and 1 base at J; junction bases unmatched: 6. This CDR3 region has 16 residues. The CDR3 bases are TGCGCCAGCAGCCATCCACCGGGACTAGGCACAGATACGCAGTATTTT. Its protein product is CASSHPPGLGTDTQYF.

This clonotype was seen a handful of times. The chain uses TRBV6-5 and TRBJ2-5; D possibly corresponds to TRBD1 (6 bases). The V and J ends lost 2 bases and 6 bases respectively, with 13 bases between them. The CDR3 loop spans 14 amino acids. Per germline, CDR1 MNHEY and CDR2 SVGAGI. CDR3 DNA sequence: TGTGCCAGCAGTTACCAGGGCAGGGGAAAGACCCAGTACTTC. It specifies CASSYQGRGKTQYF.

In this sample, this clonotype turned up a few times. The chain recombines TRBV28 with TRBJ2-1; 7 bases map to TRBD2. The germline gives CDR1 MDHEN, CDR2 SYDVKM. V lost 5 bases and J lost 0; bases outside the gene matches: 13. The CDR3 has 18 amino acids. The CDR3 region has the DNA TGTGCCAGCAGTGCCTCCGTGGGGGGGTATAGCTCCTACAATGAGCAGTTCTTC. This translates into CASSASVGGYSSYNEQFF.

The table lists this clonotype with a few counts. V is TRBV12-3 or TRBV12-4 and J is TRBJ1-5; D is undetermined. The CDR3 covers 14 residues. V gave up 3 bases and J gave up 1 base, with 7 bases separating them. The CDR3 DNA sequence: TGTGCCAGCAGTTTTTCTGGGAGCAATCAGCCCCAGCATTTT. Residues: CASSFSGSNQPQHF.

This clonotype was seen a few times. This rearrangement joins TRBV18 to TRBJ1-3; D ambiguous. V lost 3 bases and J lost 1, with 16 bases in between. Germline V CDR1 and CDR2: KGHSH, LQKENI. CDR3 length: 17 residues. The DNA for the CDR3 is TGTGCCAGCTCACCCCGAGTAGGCCCTTTATCTGGAAACACCATATATTTT. Its protein product is CASSPRVGPLSGNTIYF.

This clonotype was seen only a few times. The chain recombines TRBV19 with TRBJ2-1; 9 bases map to TRBD1. Germline V gene sequence: CDR1 LNHDA, CDR2 SQIVND (reference sequence). J gave up 5 bases and V 5 bases, and 7 bases lay outside the gene matches. The CDR3 contains 15 residues. The CDR3 DNA reads as TGTGCCAGTAGTCCAGACAGGGGGGTCGACAATGAGCAGTTCTTC. It codes for CASSPDRGVDNEQFF.

The V gene is TRBV27, the J gene TRBJ2-5; D is unresolved. The CDR3 is made up of 15 amino acids. V was clipped by 6 bases and J by 0 bases, with 14 bases between them. The germline V gene has CDR1 MNHEY and CDR2 SMNVEV (reference sequence). Here the CDR3 reads CASRVGNRHQETQYF. The CDR3 region has the DNA TGTGCCAGCAGGGTAGGAAATCGGCACCAAGAGACCCAGTACTTC.

This clonotype came up many times. J is TRBJ1-2 and V is TRBV7-2; D is undetermined. Germline values: CDR1 SGHTA, CDR2 FQGNSA. This CDR3 comprises 12 residues. Trimming left V 5 bases short and J 8 bases short, with 12 bases between. CDR3: CASSPTLRGYTF. CDR3 coding DNA: TGTGCCAGCAGCCCTACCCTTAGAGGCTACACCTTC.

The sample holds a few counts of this clonotype. This chain links TRBV7-3 with TRBJ2-1, with D maybe TRBD1 (6 bases). In germline, CDR1 is SGHTA, CDR2 FQGTGA. The CDR3 covers 15 residues. V was clipped by 5 bases and J by 3 bases, with 14 bases between them. CDR3 sequence: CASSTQGGGYNEQFF. CDR3 bases: TGTGCCAGCAGCACACAGGGTGGGGGCTACAATGAGCAGTTCTTC.

The rearrangement uses TRBV20-1 and TRBJ2-7; D remains ambiguous. The V and J ends lost 3 bases and 5 bases respectively, with 8 bases between them. The germline V gene has CDR1 DFQATT and CDR2 SNEGSKA (reference sequence). This CDR3 comprises 11 residues. The CDR3 loop reads CSASQGNEQYV. CDR3 DNA sequence: TGCAGTGCTAGTCAAGGGAACGAGCAGTACGTC.

The genes are TRBV7-6 and TRBJ1-6; D gene uncertain. This CDR3 has 14 residues. V shed 5 bases and J shed 6 bases, with 11 bases lying between them. Germline V gene lookup returns CDR1 SGHVS and CDR2 FNYEAQ. The CDR3 spells CASSVTYPNSPLHF. The CDR3 nucleotides read TGTGCCAGCAGCGTGACATATCCTAATTCACCCCTCCACTTT.

J is TRBJ1-4 and V is TRBV4-2; no clear D gene. The CDR3 spans 16 residues. Deletions cut 3 bases from V and 2 bases from J, with 13 bases between. The germline gives CDR1 LGHNA, CDR2 YNFKEQ. As DNA, the CDR3 is TGTGCCAGCAGCCAGAGGGCTGGTGTCACTAATGAAAAACTGTTTTTT. Its translation: CASSQRAGVTNEKLFF.

This clonotype was detected only a few times. The chain links TRBV5-6 to TRBJ2-2, with 7 bases lining up with TRBD1. Germline CDR1 reads SGHDT; CDR2 reads YYEEEE. CDR3 size: 15 residues. The ends lost 0 bases at V and 7 bases at J; junction bases unmatched: 6. CDR3 in DNA: TGTGCCAGCAGCTTGGTGGACAGGAATAACGGGGAGCTGTTTTTT. It encodes CASSLVDRNNGELFF.

Of note for this clonotype: At one end, the junction sequence differs from germline, possibly due to a read error. The chain carries TRBV9 and TRBJ2-2; 11 bases map to TRBD2. Germline V lookup: CDR1 SGDLS, CDR2 YYNGEE. The length of the CDR3 is 16 residues. This CDR3 reads CASSVSGGAGIGELIF. The CDR3 DNA reads as TGTGCCAGCAGCGTTAGCGGGGGGGCCGGGATCGGGGAGCTGATTTTT.